This T cell receptor (beta chain) originates from a study of a mutant IDH1 vaccine in newly diagnosed glioma. This clone was seen a handful of times. Its specificity is not known. The repertoire was sequenced with immunoSEQ multiplex PCR; TCRdb's copy has only in-frame clones and lacks some. The table includes tens of thousands of clones, 75% to 85% detected once. Trimming shortened V by 5 bases and J by 8 bases, and 0 bases separated the two germline ends. This CDR3 has 8 amino acids. Germline lookup yields CDR1 MDHEN and CDR2 SYDVKM. Broader study findings: Immune responses arising from the vaccine appeared in about 94% of patients.

Documented time point: week 23, last vaccination. A 20-mer mutant IDH1 peptide at 300 ug was injected subcutaneously with topical imiquimod. The chain employs TRBV28 and TRBJ1-1; D gene uncertain. This receptor was identified in a man aged 30 to 45 with glioma. Some clones in this sample may be carry-over from other donors' samples. Source: PBMCs, taken from a glioma patient whose treatment included an IDH1 peptide vaccine. The CDR3 sequence is CASSEAFF. The CDR3 DNA reads as TGTGCCAGCAGTGAAGCTTTCTTT.